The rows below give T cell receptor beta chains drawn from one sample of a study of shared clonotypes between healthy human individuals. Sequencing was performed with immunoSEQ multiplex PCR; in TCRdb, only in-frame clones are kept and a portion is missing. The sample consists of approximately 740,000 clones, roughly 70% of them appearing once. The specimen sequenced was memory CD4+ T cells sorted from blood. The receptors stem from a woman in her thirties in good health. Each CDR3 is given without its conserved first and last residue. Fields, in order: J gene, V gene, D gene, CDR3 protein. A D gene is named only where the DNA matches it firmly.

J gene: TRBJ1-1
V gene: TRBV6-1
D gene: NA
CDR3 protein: AGGGSNTEAF

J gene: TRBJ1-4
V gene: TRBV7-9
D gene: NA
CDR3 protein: ASSFGEKLF

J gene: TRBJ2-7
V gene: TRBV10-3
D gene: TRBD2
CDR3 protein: ASSGSYEQY

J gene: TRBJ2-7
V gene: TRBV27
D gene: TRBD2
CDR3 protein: ASRALSGTSSYEQY

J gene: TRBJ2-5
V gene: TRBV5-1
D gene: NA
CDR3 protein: ASSGGPEQETQY

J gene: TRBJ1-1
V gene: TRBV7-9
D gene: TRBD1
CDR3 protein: ASSFSPGQEAF

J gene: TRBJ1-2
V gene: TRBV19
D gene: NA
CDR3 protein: ASSPDRYYGYT

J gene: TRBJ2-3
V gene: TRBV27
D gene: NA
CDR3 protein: ASSFEGPRLGDTQY

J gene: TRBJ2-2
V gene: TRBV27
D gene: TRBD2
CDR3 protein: ASSLGLAGGEWNTGELF

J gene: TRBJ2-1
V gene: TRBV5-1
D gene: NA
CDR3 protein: ASSPGRDEQF

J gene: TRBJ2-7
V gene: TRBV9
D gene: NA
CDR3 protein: ASSARSSGSSYEQY

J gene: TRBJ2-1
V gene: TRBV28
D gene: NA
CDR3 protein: ASSFRFGPRTYNEQF

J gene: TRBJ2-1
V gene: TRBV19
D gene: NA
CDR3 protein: ASSWRRGDEQF

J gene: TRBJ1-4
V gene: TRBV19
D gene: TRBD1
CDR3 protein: ASSTRQGTNEKLF

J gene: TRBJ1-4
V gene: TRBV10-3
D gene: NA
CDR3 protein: AISESTENEKLF

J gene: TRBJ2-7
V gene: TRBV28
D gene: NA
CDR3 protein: ASKTGGGSSYEQY

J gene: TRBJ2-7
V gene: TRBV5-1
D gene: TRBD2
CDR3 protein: ASSFSGVGYEQY

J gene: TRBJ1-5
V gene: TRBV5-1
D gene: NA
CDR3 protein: ASAPSSGFDQPQH

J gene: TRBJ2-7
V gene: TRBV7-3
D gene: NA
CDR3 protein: ASSLLPNYEQY

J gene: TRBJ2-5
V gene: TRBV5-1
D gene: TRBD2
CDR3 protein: ASSRTSGSLQETQY

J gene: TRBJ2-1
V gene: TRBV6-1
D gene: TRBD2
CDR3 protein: ASSLAGASYNEQF

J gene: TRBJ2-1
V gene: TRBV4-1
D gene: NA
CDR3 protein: ASSRGVSLGNEQF

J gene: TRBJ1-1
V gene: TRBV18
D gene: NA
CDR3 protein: ASREGENTEAF

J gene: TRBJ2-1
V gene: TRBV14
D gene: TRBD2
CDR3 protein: ASSQTRGGTTFYNEQF

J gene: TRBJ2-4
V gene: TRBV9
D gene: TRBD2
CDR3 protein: ASSVSLAGGSRY

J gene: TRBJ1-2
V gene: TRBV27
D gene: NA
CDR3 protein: ASTSSGHHGDYGYT

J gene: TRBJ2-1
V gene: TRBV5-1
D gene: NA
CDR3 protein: ASSPRDHNEQF

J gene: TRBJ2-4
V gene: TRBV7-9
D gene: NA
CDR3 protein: ASSAPGAQISIQY

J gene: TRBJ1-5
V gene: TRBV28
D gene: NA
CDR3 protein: ASRRGQYSNQPQH

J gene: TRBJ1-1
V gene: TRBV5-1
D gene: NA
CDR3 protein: ASSSLTRMNTEAF

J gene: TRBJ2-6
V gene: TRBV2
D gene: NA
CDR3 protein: ASSETASWGTGANVLT

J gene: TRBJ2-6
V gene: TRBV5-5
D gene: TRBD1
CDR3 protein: ASSWPLDRGRSGANVLT

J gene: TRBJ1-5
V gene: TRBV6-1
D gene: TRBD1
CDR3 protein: ASSARTGGRSNQPQH

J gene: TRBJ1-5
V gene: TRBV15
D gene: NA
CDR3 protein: ATSSSVDSGLQPQH

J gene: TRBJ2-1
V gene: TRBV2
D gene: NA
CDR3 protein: ARPPRSRGNEQF

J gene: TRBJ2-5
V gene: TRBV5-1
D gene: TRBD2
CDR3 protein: ASAHGLAGSQGETQY

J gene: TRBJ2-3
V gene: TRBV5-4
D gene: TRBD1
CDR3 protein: ASSLGQGAYTDTQY

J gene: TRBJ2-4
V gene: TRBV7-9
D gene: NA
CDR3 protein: ASSLAGSGAKNIQY

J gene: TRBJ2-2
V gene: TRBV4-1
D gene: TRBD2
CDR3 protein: ASSQALAGGPGELF

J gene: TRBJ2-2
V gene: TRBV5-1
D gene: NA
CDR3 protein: ASSPATANTGELF

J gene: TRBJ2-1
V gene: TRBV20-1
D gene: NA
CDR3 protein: SARRNNEQF

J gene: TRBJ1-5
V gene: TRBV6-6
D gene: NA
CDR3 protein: ASRETGSYNQPQH

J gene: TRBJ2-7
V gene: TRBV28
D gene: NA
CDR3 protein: ASSLRGAKGDYEQY

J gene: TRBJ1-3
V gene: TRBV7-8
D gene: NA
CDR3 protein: ASSLVGGRAGNTIY

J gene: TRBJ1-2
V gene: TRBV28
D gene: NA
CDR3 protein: ASRHPRRDYDGYT

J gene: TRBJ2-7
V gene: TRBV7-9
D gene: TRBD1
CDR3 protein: ASSRDRGPLGPYEQY